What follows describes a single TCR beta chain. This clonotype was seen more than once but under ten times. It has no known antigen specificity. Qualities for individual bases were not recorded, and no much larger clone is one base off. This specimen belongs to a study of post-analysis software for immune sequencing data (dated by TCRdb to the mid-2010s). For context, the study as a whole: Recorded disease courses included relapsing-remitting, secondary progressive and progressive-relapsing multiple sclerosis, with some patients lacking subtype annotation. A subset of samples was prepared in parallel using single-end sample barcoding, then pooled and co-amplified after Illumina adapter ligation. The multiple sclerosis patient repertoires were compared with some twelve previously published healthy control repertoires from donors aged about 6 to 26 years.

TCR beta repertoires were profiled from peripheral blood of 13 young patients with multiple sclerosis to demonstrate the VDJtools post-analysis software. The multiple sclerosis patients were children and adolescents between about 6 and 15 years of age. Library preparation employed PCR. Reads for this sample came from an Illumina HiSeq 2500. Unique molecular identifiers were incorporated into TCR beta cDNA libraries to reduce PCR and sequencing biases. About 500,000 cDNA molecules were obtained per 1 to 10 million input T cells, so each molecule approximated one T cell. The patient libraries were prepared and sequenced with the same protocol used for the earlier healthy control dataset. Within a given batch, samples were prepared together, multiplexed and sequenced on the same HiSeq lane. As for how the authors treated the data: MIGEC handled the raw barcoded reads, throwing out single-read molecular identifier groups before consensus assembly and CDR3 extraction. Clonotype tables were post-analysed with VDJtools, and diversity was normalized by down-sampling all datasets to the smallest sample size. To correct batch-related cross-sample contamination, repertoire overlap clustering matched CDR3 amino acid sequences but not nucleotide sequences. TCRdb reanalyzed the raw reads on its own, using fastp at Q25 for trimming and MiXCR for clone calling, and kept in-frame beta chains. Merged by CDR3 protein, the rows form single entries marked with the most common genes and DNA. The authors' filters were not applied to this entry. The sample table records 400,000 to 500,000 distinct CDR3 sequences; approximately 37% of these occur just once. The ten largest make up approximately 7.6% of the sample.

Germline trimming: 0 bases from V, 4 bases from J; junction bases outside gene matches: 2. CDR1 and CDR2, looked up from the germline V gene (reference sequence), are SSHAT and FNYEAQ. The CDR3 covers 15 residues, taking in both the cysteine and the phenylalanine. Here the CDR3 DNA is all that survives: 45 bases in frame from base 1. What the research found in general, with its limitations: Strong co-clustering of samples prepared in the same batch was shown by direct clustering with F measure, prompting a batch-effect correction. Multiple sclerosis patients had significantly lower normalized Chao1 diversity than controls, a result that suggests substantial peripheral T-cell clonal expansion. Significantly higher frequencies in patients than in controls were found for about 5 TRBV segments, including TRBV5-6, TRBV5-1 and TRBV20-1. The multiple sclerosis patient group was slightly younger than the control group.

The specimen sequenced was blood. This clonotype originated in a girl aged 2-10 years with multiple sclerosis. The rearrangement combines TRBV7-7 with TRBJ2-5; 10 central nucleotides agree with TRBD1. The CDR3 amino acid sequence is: CASSLAGTGVETQYF. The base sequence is TGTGCCAGCAGCTTAGCCGGGACAGGGGTAGAGACCCAGTACTTC.